This T cell receptor (beta chain) was sequenced for a study of blood T cells in healthy people across ages. A second PCR of roughly 6 to 12 cycles used a sample-barcoded 5' primer and a J-beta primer mix. The authors tagged each cDNA molecule using a template-switch adaptor with 12 random nucleotides. TCRdb redid the calling of the 5' RACE reads with MiXCR, one entry per CDR3 protein. This sample has around 870,000 distinct CDR3 sequences, with roughly 26% found just once. The germline V gene encodes CDR1 MNHNS and CDR2 SASEGT. The CDR3 covers 13 residues. J was trimmed by 8 bases and V by 6 bases; bases with no gene match: 7. Healthy Caucasians from Russia aged roughly 6 to 95 served as donors.

Sequencing was done on a sample of blood. This chain connects TRBV6-1 to TRBJ1-1; 9 bases agree with TRBD1. The TCR sequence derives from an elderly woman in good health. The DNA for the CDR3 is TGTGCCAGCAGGCTCGGGACAGGGAACGAAGCTTTCTTT. Protein: CASRLGTGNEAFF.